These 5 T cell receptor beta chains were sequenced from one sample in a study of long-term antiretroviral therapy in people with HIV (dated by TCRdb to about 2022). The immunoSEQ hsTCRB v3.0 assay was used at survey level resolution for TRB variable region sequencing. TCRdb limited this immuneACCESS table to in-frame rearrangements with V and J called. A share of clones is missing; checked studies link under half to unresolved V genes, and the rest is unexplained. This sample comprises about 36,000 clones, 70% to 90% of them detected only once. In total, the top ten clones hold about 10% of the sample. Sequences were derived from unsorted PBMCs, sampled 2.2 years after starting antiretroviral therapy. The receptors shown here come from a man aged 18 to 29 with HIV.

The chain employs TRBV19 and TRBJ2-1; D is uncertain. Germline lookup yields CDR1 LNHDA and CDR2 SQIVND (reference sequence). V dropped 4 bases and J dropped 6 bases, with 16 bases sitting between them. The CDR3 extends over 15 amino acids. CDR3 sequence (DNA): TGTGCCAGTAGTACAGCCACCTGGCCCACCAATGAGCAGTTCTTC. Its protein product is CASSTATWPTNEQFF.

The chain uses TRBV7-2 and TRBJ2-5; 9 bases agree with TRBD1. CDR3 length: 16 residues. Germline-derived CDR1 and CDR2 are SGHTA and FQGNSA. Unmatched junction bases numbered 5, after V lost 1 base and J lost 2 bases. The CDR3 is CASSLGGQGWQETQYF. As DNA, the CDR3 is TGTGCCAGCAGCTTAGGGGGACAGGGTTGGCAAGAGACCCAGTACTTC.

By share, this clone counts as medium-sized. V is TRBV27 and J is TRBJ2-1; D gene ambiguous. There are 14 residues in the CDR3. Trimming took 4 bases from V and 8 from J, leaving 15 bases between them. CDR1 is MNHEY and CDR2 is SMNVEV in the germline V gene (reference sequence). In DNA form, the CDR3 reads TGTGCCAGCAGTTGGAGCGCCTTGTGGGATGAGCAGTTCTTC. It is translated as CASSWSALWDEQFF.

In this sample, this clone turned up once. The rearrangement links TRBV5-1 to TRBJ2-2, with D tentatively TRBD2 (5 bases). Trimming left V 4 bases short and J 0 bases short, with 13 bases between. The CDR3 covers 16 residues. Germline CDR1 is SGHRS and CDR2 is YFSETQ. The CDR3 protein is CASSPNTGTNTGELFF. The CDR3 coding sequence is TGCGCCAGCAGCCCAAACACGGGGACGAACACCGGGGAGCTGTTTTTT.

This rearrangement joins TRBV29-1 to TRBJ2-7; TRBD2 might be the D (5 bases). This CDR3 is built from 13 residues. With 6 bases removed from V and 0 bases from J, the gap between germline ends came to 12 bases. The germline V gene encodes CDR1 SQVTM and CDR2 ANQGSEA. The CDR3 DNA sequence: TGCAGCGTGGGAGAGGGATCCTCCTACGAGCAGTACTTC. The encoded protein is CSVGEGSSYEQYF.